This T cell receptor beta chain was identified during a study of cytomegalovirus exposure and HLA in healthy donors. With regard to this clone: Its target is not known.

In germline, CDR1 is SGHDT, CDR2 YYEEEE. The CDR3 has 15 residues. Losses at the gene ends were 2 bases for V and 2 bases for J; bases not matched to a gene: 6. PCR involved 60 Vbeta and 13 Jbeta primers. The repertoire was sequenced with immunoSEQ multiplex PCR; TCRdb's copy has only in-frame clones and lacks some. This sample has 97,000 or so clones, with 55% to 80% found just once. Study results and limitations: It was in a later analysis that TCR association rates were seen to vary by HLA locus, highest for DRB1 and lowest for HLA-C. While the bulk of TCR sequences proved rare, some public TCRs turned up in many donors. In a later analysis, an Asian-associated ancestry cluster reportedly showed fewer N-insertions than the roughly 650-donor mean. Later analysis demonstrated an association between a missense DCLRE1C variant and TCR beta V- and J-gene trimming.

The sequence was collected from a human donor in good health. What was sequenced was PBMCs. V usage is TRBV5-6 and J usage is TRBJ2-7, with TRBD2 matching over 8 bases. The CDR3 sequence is CASSFSTSGPYEQYF. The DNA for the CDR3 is TGTGCCAGCAGCTTTAGTACTAGCGGCCCCTACGAGCAGTACTTC.